This is a list of T cell receptor beta chains from one sample in a study of cytomegalovirus exposure and HLA in healthy donors. Profiled with immunoSEQ multiplex PCR; TCRdb holds only in-frame clones, not every one. The sample contains some 130,000 clones, approximately 81% of which appear only once. Material: PBMCs. The source is a man between 18 and 35 years old in good health and CMV-seronegative. The CDR3 runs from the conserved cysteine through the conserved F or W. The D gene is left open where the match is weak. Clone size is shown for a subset of rows, as once, few, many or a class of expanded clone.

D gene | J gene | V gene | clone size | CDR3 length | CDR3 protein | CDR3 DNA
. | TRBJ2-7 | TRBV28 | . | 13 | CASSLDREFEQYF | TGTGCCAGCAGTCTAGACCGGGAATTCGAGCAGTACTTC
. | TRBJ2-1 | TRBV6-4 | . | 16 | CASSDSIGSSYNEQFF | TGTGCCAGCAGTGACTCGATCGGGAGCTCCTACAATGAGCAGTTCTTC
TRBD2 | TRBJ2-3 | TRBV9 | . | 17 | CASSVAMGLAVTDTQYF | TGTGCCAGCAGCGTAGCCATGGGACTAGCCGTCACAGATACGCAGTATTTT
TRBD2 | TRBJ2-1 | TRBV18 | once | 19 | CASSRKLAGNPISYNEQFF | TGTGCCAGCTCACGCAAACTAGCGGGAAACCCAATCTCCTACAATGAGCAGTTCTTC
TRBD1 | TRBJ2-7 | TRBV5-6 | . | 13 | CASSWGDRGEQYF | TGTGCCAGCAGCTGGGGGGACAGGGGCGAGCAGTACTTC
. | TRBJ2-7 | TRBV4-2 | . | 12 | CASSQGYYEQYF | TGTGCCAGCAGCCAAGGCTATTACGAGCAGTACTTC
TRBD2 | TRBJ2-4 | TRBV27 | . | 19 | CASSYSQREYGIAKNIQYF | TGTGCCAGCAGTTATTCTCAGCGGGAGTACGGGATCGCCAAAAACATTCAGTACTTC
TRBD1 | TRBJ1-2 | TRBV29-1 | . | 14 | CSVEARTGSYGYTF | TGCAGCGTTGAAGCCCGGACAGGGAGTTATGGCTACACCTTC
TRBD2 | TRBJ2-1 | TRBV5-1 | . | 15 | CASSRLAGAGNEQFF | TGCGCCAGCAGCCGATTAGCGGGAGCCGGCAATGAGCAGTTCTTC
. | TRBJ1-2 | TRBV15 | . | 14 | CATSRETGLGGYTF | TGTGCCACCAGCAGAGAAACAGGGCTGGGGGGCTACACCTTC
TRBD1 | TRBJ2-1 | TRBV19 | . | 15 | CASKPQGARNNEQFF | TGTGCCAGTAAGCCACAGGGGGCGCGGAACAATGAGCAGTTCTTC
. | TRBJ2-2 | TRBV7-2 | . | 17 | CASSLAAGQHPTGELFF | TGTGCCAGCAGCTTAGCGGCGGGACAGCACCCCACCGGGGAGCTGTTTTTT
. | TRBJ2-2 | TRBV10-3 | . | 14 | CAIRAEPNTGELFF | TGTGCCATCAGGGCGGAACCTAACACCGGGGAGCTGTTTTTT
. | TRBJ1-2 | TRBV5-6 | . | 14 | CASRNIGARYGYTF | TGTGCCAGCAGGAACATTGGGGCCCGCTATGGCTACACCTTC
. | TRBJ1-2 | TRBV6-5 | . | 13 | CASSEMGSYGYTF | TGTGCCAGCAGTGAAATGGGGAGCTATGGCTACACCTTC
. | TRBJ1-5 | TRBV30 | few | 12 | CAWTVSNQPQHF | TGTGCCTGGACAGTCAGCAATCAGCCCCAGCATTTT
TRBD2 | TRBJ2-3 | TRBV5-1 | . | 16 | CASSLGLAGGTDTQYF | TGCGCCAGCAGCTTGGGCCTAGCGGGAGGGACAGATACGCAGTATTTT
. | TRBJ2-7 | TRBV25-1 | . | 12 | CASSDWGDEQYF | TGTGCCAGCAGTGACTGGGGGGACGAGCAGTACTTC
. | TRBJ1-5 | TRBV28 | once | 13 | CASSSGGNQPQHF | TGTGCCAGCAGTTCAGGAGGGAATCAGCCCCAGCATTTT
TRBD1 | TRBJ1-5 | TRBV4-3 | . | 15 | CASSQSGGPYQPQHF | TGCGCCAGCAGCCAATCAGGGGGCCCTTATCAGCCCCAGCATTTT
TRBD2 | TRBJ2-1 | TRBV19 | . | 12 | CASSIASGPAFF | TGTGCCAGTAGTATAGCTAGCGGGCCGGCGTTCTTC
TRBD2 | TRBJ2-7 | TRBV6-1 | . | 15 | CASSLTSGRPYEQYF | TGTGCCAGCAGTTTAACTAGCGGGAGGCCTTACGAGCAGTACTTC
. | TRBJ2-7 | TRBV10-1 | once | 17 | CASSESPLGGELSEQYF | TGCGCCAGCAGTGAGTCACCACTAGGTGGAGAATTGAGCGAGCAGTACTTC
TRBD1 | TRBJ2-1 | TRBV15 | once | 16 | CATSSTGGASYNEQFF | TGTGCCACCAGCAGCACAGGGGGCGCCTCCTACAATGAGCAGTTCTTC
. | TRBJ2-3 | TRBV2 | . | 14 | CASSDRLSTDTQYF | TGTGCCAGCAGTGACCGTCTTAGCACAGATACGCAGTATTTT
TRBD2 | TRBJ2-1 | TRBV5-4 | . | 15 | CASSGTSGRADEQFF | TGTGCCAGCAGCGGGACTAGCGGGAGGGCAGACGAGCAGTTCTTC
. | TRBJ2-2 | TRBV14 | . | 15 | CASSQVSRAAGELFF | TGTGCCAGCAGCCAAGTATCGAGGGCGGCCGGGGAGCTGTTTTTT
TRBD2 | TRBJ2-7 | TRBV14 | . | 15 | CASSLSGSLLYEQYF | TGTGCCAGCAGCCTTAGCGGGAGTTTGCTTTACGAGCAGTACTTC
. | TRBJ1-2 | TRBV15 | . | 15 | CATSRDPRTGCQYTF | TGTGCCACCAGCAGAGATCCTAGGACGGGGTGTCAATACACCTTC
. | TRBJ2-6 | TRBV12-2 | . | 18 | CASRLAGTVNSGANVLTF | TGTGCAAGTCGCTTAGCCGGGACAGTCAACTCTGGGGCCAACGTCCTGACTTTC
. | TRBJ1-5 | TRBV6-4 | . | 13 | CASSQDSNQPQHF | TGTGCCAGCAGTCAGGATAGCAATCAGCCCCAGCATTTT
TRBD2 | TRBJ2-5 | TRBV28 | . | 16 | CASTTGGLGAGETQYF | TGTGCCAGCACTACGGGGGGACTGGGTGCGGGCGAGACCCAGTACTTC
. | TRBJ1-3 | TRBV9 | . | 16 | CASSPRQPLSGNTIYF | TGTGCCAGCAGCCCCAGACAGCCTCTCTCTGGAAACACCATATATTTT